Sequencing of this T cell receptor beta chain was carried out in a study of cytomegalovirus exposure and HLA in healthy donors. The primer mix had 60 Vbeta and 13 Jbeta primers. In the authors' methods: Later reanalysis found 80 million or so unique TCR beta chains, roughly 9.9 million of them shared. Only in-frame clones appear in the TCRdb table, and some are missing; sequencing was by immunoSEQ multiplex PCR. V and J calls and clone size are copied from that table; D and trimming were computed from the DNA. This sample has 150,000 to 200,000 clones, with around 78% found just once. The CDR3 extends over 12 amino acids. Germline values: CDR1 PRHDT, CDR2 FYEKMQ (reference sequence). Trimming took off 2 bases at V and 9 bases at J, with 10 bases between the two ends.

Specimen: PBMCs. The chain uses TRBV13 and TRBJ2-5, with unresolved D. The TCR originated in a woman in her twenties or thirties in good health and CMV-seropositive. The CDR3 DNA is TGTGCCAGCAGCTTATCGAGGAAGGCCCAGTACTTC. Translated, it gives CASSLSRKAQYF.